This TCR beta chain was retrieved from a study of a mutant IDH1 vaccine in newly diagnosed glioma. Study-level background: The first vaccination came 4-6 weeks after radiotherapy alone, or with temozolomide cycles.

Germline loops: CDR1 SGHDN, CDR2 FVKESK. The CDR3 contains 15 residues. Losses at the gene ends were 4 bases for V and 7 bases for J; bases not matched to a gene: 2. Data came from immunoSEQ multiplex PCR; TCRdb stores just in-frame clones and leaves some out. The sample has around 120,000 clones; about 82% are singletons. Regarding this clone: Its specificity is not known.

Stated time point: week 11, during vaccination. The investigators gave 300 ug of mutant IDH1 20-mer peptide in each vaccine dose, together with topical imiquimod. The rearrangement links TRBV14 to TRBJ2-2, with 14 positions matching TRBD2. The TCR sequence derives from a man aged 40-49 years with glioma. Material: PBMCs, obtained from a glioma patient whose treatment included an IDH1 peptide vaccine. This chain's CDR3 is CASSPGLAGVGELFF. The CDR3 DNA reads TGTGCCAGCAGCCCGGGACTAGCGGGAGTCGGGGAGCTGTTTTTT.